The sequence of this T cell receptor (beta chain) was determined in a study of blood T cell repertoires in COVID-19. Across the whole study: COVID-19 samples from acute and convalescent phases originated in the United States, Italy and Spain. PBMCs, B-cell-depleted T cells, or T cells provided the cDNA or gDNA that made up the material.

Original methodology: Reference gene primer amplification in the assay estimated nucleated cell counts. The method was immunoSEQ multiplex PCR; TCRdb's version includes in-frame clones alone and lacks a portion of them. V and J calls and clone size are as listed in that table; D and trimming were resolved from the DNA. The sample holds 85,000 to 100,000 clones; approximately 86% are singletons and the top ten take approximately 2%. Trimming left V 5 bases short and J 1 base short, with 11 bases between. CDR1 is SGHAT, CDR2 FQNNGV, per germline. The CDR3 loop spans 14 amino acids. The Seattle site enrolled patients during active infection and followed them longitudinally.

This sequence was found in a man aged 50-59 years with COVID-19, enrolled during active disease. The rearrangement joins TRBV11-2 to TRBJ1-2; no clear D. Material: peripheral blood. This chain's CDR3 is CASSTRLFNYGYTF. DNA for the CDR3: TGTGCCAGCAGCACAAGACTCTTTAACTATGGCTACACCTTC.